One sample yielded the 22 T cell receptor beta chains listed below, sequenced in a study of beta chain features in type 1 diabetes. Every isolated RNA sample was fully reverse transcribed, so sequencing captured expressed TCRB transcripts. Profiling relied on immunoSEQ multiplex PCR, and the TCRdb table lists in-frame clones only, not all of them. The sample consists of under 450,000 clones, about 14% of them appearing once. What was sequenced was naive CD4+ T cells from blood. The origin of the receptors is a woman under 30 in good health.

In DNA, the CDR3 is TGTGCCAGCTCACCCCTCAAGACAGGGTTGAGGACTGAAGCTTTCTTT. Amino acids: CASSPLKTGLRTEAFF. The gene calls are TRBV18 and TRBJ1-1, with 7 bases fitting TRBD1. Germline V gives CDR1 KGHSH, CDR2 LQKENI. The CDR3 loop spans 16 amino acids. The ends lost 3 bases at V and 5 bases at J; junction bases unmatched: 12.

The V and J genes are TRBV27 and TRBJ2-5; weak D call: TRBD2 (6 bases). The length of the CDR3 is 14 residues. Per germline, CDR1 MNHEY and CDR2 SMNVEV (reference sequence). The V end was cut by 7 bases, the J end by 1 base, with 13 bases between. The CDR3 loop is CASKYSGAQETQYF. CDR3 coding DNA: TGTGCCAGCAAATACTCGGGAGCCCAAGAGACCCAGTACTTC.

This clone appeared a few times. In DNA form, the CDR3 reads TGTGCCAGCAGTCATACTAGCATGGGTGAGACCCAGTACTTC. Its translation: CASSHTSMGETQYF. The chain carries TRBV27 and TRBJ2-5; D perhaps matches TRBD2 (6 bases). The germline gives CDR1 MNHEY, CDR2 SMNVEV (reference sequence). Trimming removed 5 bases at V and 5 bases at J, with 15 bases between. The CDR3 is 14 amino acids.

This clone was counted only a few times. The rearrangement links TRBV6-5 to TRBJ2-7, with D possibly TRBD2 on 5 matching bases. The germline gives CDR1 MNHEY, CDR2 SVGAGI. V lost 5 bases, J lost 2 bases, and 10 bases lay in between. This CDR3 spans 13 amino acids. CDR3 sequence (DNA): TGTGCCAGCAGTACCCCGAGGGCCTACGAGCAGTACTTC. Protein product: CASSTPRAYEQYF.

This clone was seen a few times. The genes are TRBV5-1 and TRBJ2-5; the D is unclear. The V gene lost 5 bases and the J gene lost 0 bases, with 5 bases spanning the gap. The germline gives CDR1 SGHRS, CDR2 YFSETQ. This CDR3 has 12 amino acids. CDR3 in amino acids: CASRQNQETQYF. The CDR3 DNA follows: TGCGCCAGCAGACAGAACCAAGAGACCCAGTACTTC.

The rearrangement uses TRBV7-9 and TRBJ1-2; the D gene is possibly TRBD1 (5 bases). The germline V and J ends were trimmed by 2 bases and 4 bases, with 11 bases remaining between them. The CDR3 consists of 14 residues. CDR1 is SEHNR, CDR2 FQNEAQ, per germline (reference sequence). The CDR3 protein is CASSLSGASYGYTF. As DNA, the CDR3 is TGTGCCAGCAGCTTAAGCGGGGCTAGCTATGGCTACACCTTC.

The rearrangement uses TRBV5-1 and TRBJ2-7; 12 bases are a match to TRBD2. The CDR3 runs to 14 residues. Per germline, CDR1 SGHRS and CDR2 YFSETQ. Unmatched junction bases numbered 4, after V lost 2 bases and J lost 7 bases. In DNA, the CDR3 is TGCGCCAGCAGCTTCCCTCTAGCGGGGGGGGAGCAGTACTTC. As protein: CASSFPLAGGEQYF.

This clone was observed once. CDR3 in amino acids: CASSPTPVSYEQYF. In DNA form, the CDR3 reads TGTGCCAGCAGCCCTACCCCCGTGAGCTACGAGCAGTACTTC. V and J are TRBV28 and TRBJ2-5; D is unresolved. The better agreement between TRBJ2-7 and the DNA end casts doubt on the J call. The germline gives CDR1 MDHEN, CDR2 SYDVKM. This CDR3 is 14 amino acids long.

The J gene is TRBJ2-1, the V gene TRBV9, with a tentative D call TRBD2 (6 bases). Germline CDR1 and CDR2: SGDLS and YYNGEE. The CDR3 contains 15 residues. The germline V and J ends were trimmed by 2 bases and 5 bases, with 14 bases remaining between them. The CDR3 here is CASSVTGDKNNEQFF. The CDR3 DNA follows: TGTGCCAGCAGCGTGACGGGAGACAAAAACAATGAGCAGTTCTTC. Looking up the rest from reference TRBV9 and TRBJ2-1 gives the full variable domain: DSGVTQTPKHLITATGQRVTLRCSPRSGDLSVYWYQQSLDQGLQFLIQYYNGEERAKGNILERFSAQQFPDLHSELNLSSLELGDSALYFCASSVTGDKNNEQFFGPGTRLTVL.

This clone was recorded a few times. This rearrangement joins TRBV6-5 to TRBJ2-5; D may be TRBD2 (6 bases). Germline CDR1 and CDR2: MNHEY and SVGAGI. Trimming pared 5 bases from V and 2 bases from J, leaving 9 bases between. This CDR3 is built from 13 residues. CDR3: CASSRDFQETQYF. The CDR3 nucleotides are TGTGCCAGCAGTCGGGACTTTCAAGAGACCCAGTACTTC.

This clone was detected only a few times. This chain connects TRBV7-2 to TRBJ1-4, with TRBD1 matching over 10 bases. V was clipped by 2 bases and J by 6 bases; unmatched bases: 3. The CDR3 has 15 amino acids. Germline loops: CDR1 SGHTA, CDR2 FQGNSA. CDR3 loop: CASSLLGTGDEKLFF. The CDR3 DNA follows: TGTGCCAGCAGCTTATTGGGGACAGGGGATGAAAAACTGTTTTTT.

This clone has just a few counts. The chain employs TRBV2 and TRBJ2-3; no firm D call. The CDR3 is 10 amino acids. Deletions cut 8 bases from V and 8 bases from J, with 8 bases between. Germline values: CDR1 SNHLY, CDR2 FYNNEI. The CDR3 DNA sequence: TGTGCCAGCCGGGTGGGTACGCAGTATTTT. Amino acid sequence: CASRVGTQYF. Looking up the rest from reference TRBV2 and TRBJ2-3 gives the full variable domain: EPEVTQTPSHQVTQMGQEVILRCVPISNHLYFYWYRQILGQKVEFLVSFYNNEISEKSEIFDDQFSVERPDGSNFTLKIRSTKLEDSAMYFCASRVGTQYFGPGTRLTVL.

This chain links TRBV2 with TRBJ2-3; the D gene is possibly TRBD1 (6 bases). Germline V gene data show CDR1 as SNHLY and CDR2 as FYNNEI. V was cut by 6 bases and J by 2 bases, with 9 bases left in between. CDR3 size: 13 residues. DNA of the CDR3: TGTGCCAGCAGGGACAGCTACACAGATACGCAGTATTTT. This codes for CASRDSYTDTQYF.

This clone was seen more than once but under ten times. This chain joins TRBV20-1 and TRBJ1-5, with D possibly matching TRBD1 (5 bases). The germline gives CDR1 DFQATT, CDR2 SNEGSKA (reference sequence). The V end lost 4 bases, the J end lost 5 bases, and 6 bases lay between the germline ends. The CDR3 covers 11 residues. CDR3 sequence reads: CSAKQDQPQHF. CDR3 bases: TGCAGTGCTAAACAGGATCAGCCCCAGCATTTT.

This clone appeared once. CDR3 coding DNA: TGTGCCAGCAGCTTAGACGGTTCCTACGAGCAGTACTTC. Protein: CASSLDGSYEQYF. This chain connects TRBV7-8 to TRBJ2-7; no definite D call. CDR1 is SGHVS, CDR2 FQNEAQ, per germline. Deletions cut 1 base from V and 1 base from J, with 5 bases between. This CDR3 is built from 13 residues.

J is TRBJ1-2 and V is TRBV25-1, with no clear D. V was cut by 2 bases and J by 0 bases, with 10 bases left in between. Germline loops: CDR1 MGHDK, CDR2 SYGVNS. This CDR3 spans 15 amino acids. The CDR3 region has the DNA TGTGCCAGCAGTGAAACCCAAAGAGCTAACTATGGCTACACCTTC. Its translation is CASSETQRANYGYTF.

This clone occurred a few times. The V gene is TRBV5-1, the J gene TRBJ1-1; 11 bases match TRBD1. CDR1 SGHRS and CDR2 YFSETQ come from the germline V gene. CDR3 size: 17 residues. V gave up 1 base and J gave up 0 bases; unmatched junction bases: 5. The CDR3 DNA reads as TGCGCCAGCAGCTTGTCCGGGACAGGGGGGATGAACACTGAAGCTTTCTTT. Its protein is CASSLSGTGGMNTEAFF.

This clone was recorded a few times. This chain joins TRBV30 and TRBJ2-1; 12 nucleotides agree with TRBD2. This CDR3 is built from 15 residues. Trimming cost V 0 bases and J 7 bases; bases outside gene matches: 4. Looked up from germline, CDR1 is GTSNPN and CDR2 is SVGIG (reference sequence). DNA of the CDR3: TGTGCCTGGAGTGTATTAGGGACTAGCGGGAATGAGCAGTTCTTC. This translates into CAWSVLGTSGNEQFF.

V is TRBV12-5 and J is TRBJ1-2, with 7 bases matching TRBD1. The CDR3 covers 14 residues. CDR1 and CDR2 (germline): LGHNT, FRNRAP. J gave up 2 bases and V 3 bases, and 3 bases lay outside the gene matches. The CDR3 nucleotides are TGTGCTAGTGGTTTATCGGGACAGAACTATGGCTACACCTTC. Translation: CASGLSGQNYGYTF. Filled out from reference TRBV12-5 and TRBJ1-2, the complete variable domain reads DARVTQTPRHKVTEMGQEVTMRCQPILGHNTVFWYRQTMMQGLELLAYFRNRAPLDDSGMPKDRFSAEMPDATLATLKIQPSEPRDSAVYFCASGLSGQNYGYTFGSGTRLTVV.

This clone was detected only once. V is TRBV6-5 and J is TRBJ2-7, with 7 nucleotides matching TRBD2. This CDR3 is 16 amino acids long. CDR1 and CDR2 from the germline V gene are MNHEY and SVGAGI. V gave up 0 bases and J gave up 0 bases; unmatched junction bases: 5. CDR3 nucleotide sequence: TGTGCCAGCAGTTACTCGATGGCGGGAGTCTCCTACGAGCAGTACTTC. Its translation is CASSYSMAGVSYEQYF.

The chain employs TRBV28 and TRBJ2-5, with 13 bases fitting TRBD2. There are 16 residues in the CDR3. V trimming: 3 bases; J trimming: 4 bases; junction bases outside the gene matches: 5. Germline lookup yields CDR1 MDHEN and CDR2 SYDVKM. The CDR3 DNA is TGTGCCAGCAGTTTTGGACTAGCGGGAGTGCGAGAGACCCAGTACTTC. Translation gives CASSFGLAGVRETQYF.

This clone was counted between two and nine times. The chain has TRBV30 and TRBJ1-2; D uncertain. CDR1 is GTSNPN, CDR2 SVGIG, per germline (reference sequence). The CDR3 has 12 residues. Deletions cut 0 bases from V and 8 bases from J, with 10 bases between. CDR3 coding DNA: TGTGCCTGGAGTGTACATCAGGCAGGCTACACCTTC. It specifies CAWSVHQAGYTF.